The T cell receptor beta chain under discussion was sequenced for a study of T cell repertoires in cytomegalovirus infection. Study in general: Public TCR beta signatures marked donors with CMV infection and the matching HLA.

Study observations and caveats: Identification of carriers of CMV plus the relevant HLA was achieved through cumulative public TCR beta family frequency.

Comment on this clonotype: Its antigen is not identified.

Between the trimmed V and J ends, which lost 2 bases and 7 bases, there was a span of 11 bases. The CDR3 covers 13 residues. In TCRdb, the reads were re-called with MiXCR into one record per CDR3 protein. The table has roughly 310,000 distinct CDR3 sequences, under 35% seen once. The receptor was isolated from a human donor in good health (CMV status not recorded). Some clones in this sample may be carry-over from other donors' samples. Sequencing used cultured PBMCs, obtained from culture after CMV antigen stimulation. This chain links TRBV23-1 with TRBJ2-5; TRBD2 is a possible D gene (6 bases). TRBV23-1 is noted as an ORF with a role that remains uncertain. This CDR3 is CASSQDGGRTQYF. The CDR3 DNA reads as TGCGCCAGCAGTCAAGACGGGGGACGGACCCAGTACTTC.